The next 24 T cell receptor beta chains were all read from a single sample in a study of CD8+ T cells in alopecia areata. Noted treatment: oral pan-JAK inhibitor, 5-10 mg twice daily. RNA extraction was followed by reverse transcription into cDNA, which acted as the sequencing template. Using immunoSEQ multiplex PCR, the repertoire was profiled, and TCRdb retains in-frame clones only, with some absent. Among about 42,000 clones listed, over 85% were seen once. Source: CD8+ T cells sorted from blood, taken at week 24, from a patient treated with tofacitinib. The source is a human donor with alopecia areata.

The genes are TRBV29-1 and TRBJ2-1, with a tentative D call TRBD2 (5 bases). The V gene's germline CDR1 is SQVTM and CDR2 ANQGSEA. The length of the CDR3 is 13 residues. V gave up 3 bases and J gave up 4 bases, with 10 bases separating them. This CDR3 reads CSVEWSGYNEQFF. CDR3 DNA sequence: TGCAGCGTTGAGTGGAGCGGTTACAATGAGCAGTTCTTC.

A single count supports this clone. The J gene is TRBJ2-1, the V gene TRBV6-5; D is ambiguous. The CDR3 contains 13 residues. Between the trimmed V and J ends, which lost 2 bases and 9 bases, there was a span of 11 bases. Germline V gene sequence: CDR1 MNHEY, CDR2 SVGAGI. The CDR3 coding sequence is TGTGCCAGCAGTTACGGGTCAGCAAGTGAGCAGTTCTTC. It yields the protein CASSYGSASEQFF.

The CDR3 DNA sequence: TGTGCCAGCAGCTTAGAGGCCGGGACTAGCGATGAGCAGTTCTTC. It encodes CASSLEAGTSDEQFF. This chain links TRBV7-2 with TRBJ2-1, with 10 bases matching TRBD2. The germline V gene encodes CDR1 SGHTA and CDR2 FQGNSA. The V and J ends lost 1 base and 8 bases, in that order; junction bases with no gene match: 5. The CDR3 has 15 amino acids.

The J gene is TRBJ2-3, the V gene TRBV29-1; D possibly corresponds to TRBD2 (7 bases). V was shortened by 6 bases and J by 3 bases, with 19 bases between the two germline ends. The CDR3 sequence is 15 residues long. CDR1 is SQVTM, CDR2 ANQGSEA, per germline. This CDR3 is CSVEHPGGGTDTQYF. CDR3 nucleotide sequence: TGCAGCGTAGAACACCCGGGGGGCGGAACAGATACGCAGTATTTT.

This clone was detected only once. The chain links TRBV5-4 to TRBJ2-7; TRBD2 matches 10 bases. The CDR3 has 15 residues. J was trimmed by 2 bases and V by 0 bases; bases with no gene match: 2. The germline V gene encodes CDR1 SGHNT and CDR2 YYREEE (reference sequence). DNA for the CDR3: TGTGCCAGCAGCTTGGCTAGCGGGGGCCCCTACGAGCAGTACTTC. This translates into CASSLASGGPYEQYF. The full variable domain, rest sourced from reference TRBV5-4 and TRBJ2-7, is ETGVTQSPTHLIKTRGQQVTLRCSSQSGHNTVSWYQQALGQGPQFIFQYYREEENGRGNFPPRFSGLQFPNYSSELNVNALELDDSALYLCASSLASGGPYEQYFGPGTRLTVT.

This clone was observed once. The rearrangement joins TRBV5-4 to TRBJ2-5; perhaps TRBD2 as D (7 bases). The V end lost 1 base, the J end lost 4 bases, and 11 bases lay between the germline ends. Germline V gene data show CDR1 as SGHNT and CDR2 as YYREEE (reference sequence). The CDR3 has 14 amino acids. The CDR3 DNA reads as TGTGCCAGCAGCTTGCTAGGGGGGGGAGAGACCCAGTACTTC. It yields the protein CASSLLGGGETQYF.

This rearrangement joins TRBV7-9 to TRBJ2-7; D unclear. This CDR3 has 11 amino acids. V was shortened by 5 bases and J by 7 bases, with 9 bases between the two germline ends. Per the germline V gene, CDR1 is SEHNR and CDR2 is FQNEAQ (reference sequence). The CDR3 DNA follows: TGTGCCAGCAGCGGGAACAGTGAGCAGTACTTC. It codes for CASSGNSEQYF.

In its sample, this clone was seen once. The rearrangement joins TRBV15 to TRBJ2-1; perhaps TRBD2 as D (5 bases). CDR1 LNHNV and CDR2 YYDKDF come from the germline V gene (reference sequence). This CDR3 region has 20 residues. V was cut by 1 base and J by 5 bases, with 27 bases left in between. The DNA for the CDR3 is TGTGCCACCAGCAGAGTAATCCCCGGCAGGCGAGGTAGAGGGCACAATGAGCAGTTCTTC. Translation gives CATSRVIPGRRGRGHNEQFF.

The V call is TRBV7-9, the J call TRBJ1-4; 7 positions match TRBD1. CDR3 length: 14 amino acids. J lost 6 bases, V lost 1 base, and 2 bases had no gene match. Germline V gives CDR1 SEHNR, CDR2 FQNEAQ (reference sequence). CDR3 in amino acids: CASSLVTGDEKLFF. The CDR3 DNA is TGTGCCAGCAGCTTAGTCACAGGGGATGAAAAACTGTTTTTT.

The rearrangement joins TRBV15 to TRBJ2-1; no definite D call. V was cut by 5 bases and J by 6 bases, with 14 bases left in between. The CDR3 is 14 residues long. Looked up from germline, CDR1 is LNHNV and CDR2 is YYDKDF (reference sequence). The CDR3 DNA reads TGTGCCACCAGCCGCCGTCGAGAGGTCAATGAGCAGTTCTTC. This sequence encodes CATSRRREVNEQFF.

The chain carries TRBV7-3 and TRBJ2-7; 7 positions match TRBD2. CDR3 size: 14 residues. Germline loops: CDR1 SGHTA, CDR2 FQGTGA. V shed 1 base and J 7 bases; nucleotides not matched to a gene: 7. The CDR3 nucleotides are TGTGCCAGCAGCTTAATGGAAGGAGCGGGGGAGCAGTACTTC. The encoded protein is CASSLMEGAGEQYF.

The V and J genes are TRBV15 and TRBJ2-1; TRBD1 matches 10 bases. Trimming removed 7 bases from V and 0 bases from J; junction bases left unmatched: 9. Germline-derived CDR1 and CDR2 are LNHNV and YYDKDF (reference sequence). There are 17 residues in the CDR3. CDR3 loop: CATTRERTGGSYNEQFF. The CDR3 DNA is TGTGCCACCACACGAGAAAGGACAGGGGGCTCCTACAATGAGCAGTTCTTC.

This clone was detected once. The CDR3 end shows no conserved phenylalanine or tryptophan, and so a read error is likely. Because the CDR3's place on the DNA is in doubt, the DNA is left out and the CDR3 is given as listed by TCRdb. The V and J genes are TRBV7-9 and TRBJ1-1; the D call in the table, TRBD1, was not verified against the DNA. The length of the CDR3 is 10 amino acids, counting both ends. Germline assignment: CDR1 SEHNR and CDR2 FQNEAQ (reference sequence). CDR3: CASSLPHRVT.

The chain is built from TRBV27 and TRBJ2-7; possibly TRBD1 for D (7 bases). Germline CDR1 MNHEY, CDR2 SMNVEV (reference sequence). The CDR3 has 16 amino acids. V lost 1 base, J lost 4 bases, and 17 bases lay in between. The CDR3 nucleotides read TGTGCCAGCAGTTTATGGGGCAGGGGGGCTTCATACGAGCAGTACTTC. This sequence encodes CASSLWGRGASYEQYF.

The chain recombines TRBV30 with TRBJ2-2; the D is unclear. Germline V gives CDR1 GTSNPN, CDR2 SVGIG (reference sequence). This CDR3 comprises 12 residues. Trimming cost V 6 bases and J 6 bases, with 11 bases left between them. The CDR3 coding sequence is TGTGCCTGCATCCAAGGGCCCGGGGAGCTGTTTTTT. Amino acids: CACIQGPGELFF.

The chain combines TRBV19 with TRBJ2-7, with D tentatively TRBD1 (6 bases). The CDR3 extends over 16 amino acids. Trimming cost V 4 bases and J 6 bases, with 22 bases left between them. Looked up from germline, CDR1 is LNHDA and CDR2 is SQIVND (reference sequence). The CDR3 nucleotides are TGTGCCAGTAGTAGCAACTTGGACAGCGGAGGCTCCGAGCAGTACTTC. It specifies CASSSNLDSGGSEQYF.

The chain recombines TRBV12-5 with TRBJ2-1; D is undetermined. This CDR3 is built from 11 residues. Germline-derived CDR1 and CDR2 are LGHNT and FRNRAP. Trimming pared 1 base from V and 8 bases from J, leaving 3 bases between. The CDR3 region is CASGLGDEQFF. CDR3 nucleotides: TGTGCTAGTGGTTTGGGCGATGAGCAGTTCTTC.

The chain uses TRBV7-9 and TRBJ2-1, with unresolved D. Germline CDR1 SEHNR, CDR2 FQNEAQ (reference sequence). V was clipped by 5 bases and J by 10 bases, with 12 bases between them. CDR3 length: 12 residues. The CDR3 is CASSPLFAEQFF. The CDR3 bases are TGTGCCAGCAGCCCGCTTTTTGCGGAGCAGTTCTTC.

The V and J genes are TRBV4-2 and TRBJ2-2, with 10 bases that match TRBD2. The V and J ends lost 3 bases and 5 bases, in that order; junction bases with no gene match: 3. This CDR3 region has 15 residues. Germline V gives CDR1 LGHNA, CDR2 YNFKEQ. CDR3 loop: CASSQGGLATGELFF. CDR3 bases: TGTGCCAGCAGCCAGGGGGGACTAGCGACCGGGGAGCTGTTTTTT.

V is TRBV29-1 and J is TRBJ2-1, with unresolved D. Germline CDR1 and CDR2: SQVTM and ANQGSEA. The V and J ends lost 4 bases and 7 bases respectively, with 5 bases between them. The CDR3 extends over 10 amino acids. The CDR3 reads CSVAENEQFF. DNA for the CDR3: TGCAGCGTTGCAGAAAATGAGCAGTTCTTC.

This rearrangement joins TRBV28 to TRBJ2-7; maybe TRBD1 (6 bases). CDR3 length equals 15 residues. The V and J ends lost 2 bases and 4 bases respectively, with 15 bases between them. Germline V gene sequence: CDR1 MDHEN, CDR2 SYDVKM. The DNA of the CDR3 is TGTGCCAGCAGTTTACACAGGGTAGGACAGTACGAGCAGTACTTC. Its translation is CASSLHRVGQYEQYF.

Notes on this clone: The same CDR3 arises from other DNA sequences in this sample as well. The rearrangement links TRBV29-1 to TRBJ2-3, with 7 bases identical to TRBD2. V shed 3 bases and J 4 bases; nucleotides not matched to a gene: 7. The CDR3 covers 14 residues. Germline V gene sequence: CDR1 SQVTM, CDR2 ANQGSEA. CDR3 bases: TGCAGCGTTGAGGGGACGGGGGGTTCAGATACGCAGTATTTT. Its translation: CSVEGTGGSDTQYF.

The rearrangement uses TRBV14 and TRBJ2-7, with D unclear. Germline V gene data show CDR1 as SGHDN and CDR2 as FVKESK. The CDR3 covers 15 residues. The ends were cut back, 0 bases at V and 5 bases at J, with 14 bases in the middle. The CDR3 DNA follows: TGTGCCAGCAGCCAAGAGTCCGGTCCCCCCCACGAGCAGTACTTC. As protein: CASSQESGPPHEQYF.

V and J are TRBV19 and TRBJ2-1, with D perhaps TRBD2 (5 bases). This CDR3 spans 13 amino acids. V dropped 3 bases and J dropped 4 bases, with 7 bases sitting between them. Germline V CDR1 and CDR2: LNHDA, SQIVND (reference sequence). The CDR3 reads CASSIGSYNEQFF. The CDR3 DNA reads as TGTGCCAGTAGTATTGGGAGTTACAATGAGCAGTTCTTC.